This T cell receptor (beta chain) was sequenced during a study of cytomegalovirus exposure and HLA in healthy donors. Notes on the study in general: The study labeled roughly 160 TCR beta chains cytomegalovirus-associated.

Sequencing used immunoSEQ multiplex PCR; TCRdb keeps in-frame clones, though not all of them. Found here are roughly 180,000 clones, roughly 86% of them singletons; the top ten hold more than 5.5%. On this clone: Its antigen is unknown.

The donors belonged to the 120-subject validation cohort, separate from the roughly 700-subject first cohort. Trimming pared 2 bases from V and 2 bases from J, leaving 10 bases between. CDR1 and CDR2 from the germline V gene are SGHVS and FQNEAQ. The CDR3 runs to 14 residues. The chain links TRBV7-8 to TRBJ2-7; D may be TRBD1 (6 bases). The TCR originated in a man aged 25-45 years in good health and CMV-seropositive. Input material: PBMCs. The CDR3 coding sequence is TGTGCCAGCAGCTTACCAGGGGCGGCCTACGAGCAGTACTTC. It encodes CASSLPGAAYEQYF.